This T cell receptor (beta chain) derives from a study of early T cells in non-severe SARS-CoV-2 infection. Study-wide context: Sequenced bulk RNA came from whole blood that was unsorted, and chains were unpaired. Overall study results and limits: Clonotype matching in VDJdb favored anti-spike CD8 responses and did not capture private and CD4 specificities.

Unique molecular identifier tags were affixed to discrete cDNA molecules. TCRdb re-analysed the 5' RACE reads in MiXCR, keeping a single row per CDR3 protein. The sample gives 20,000 to 30,000 distinct CDR3 sequences, around 4% of which show up once; less than 20% is in the top ten. In this sample, this clonotype turned up many times. Its matching antigen is unknown. Sequencing input: whole blood. The sequence was obtained from an adult who was a healthcare worker with PCR-confirmed SARS-CoV-2 infection or an uninfected control (not recorded which).

Here the CDR3 reads CASSLSLRTSRGLSSYNEQFF. Here the CDR3 DNA reads TGTGCCAGCAGCTTATCCCTTCGCACGAGCAGGGGGCTGAGCTCCTACAATGAGCAGTTCTTC. The V call is TRBV11-2, the J call TRBJ2-1, with TRBD1 identical over 8 bases. The CDR3 extends over 21 amino acids. J gave up 0 bases and V 2 bases, and 18 bases lay outside the gene matches. The germline V gene has CDR1 SGHAT and CDR2 FQNNGV.